These 12 T cell receptor beta chains originate from one sample sequenced in a study of blood T cell repertoires in COVID-19 (TCRdb year 2020). Libraries were constructed by the immunoSEQ multiplex PCR assay. Not all clones reach the TCRdb copy of this immuneACCESS table, which keeps in-frame sequences only. Checked studies attribute under half of the gap to unresolved V genes and leave the rest unexplained. The sample table holds around 240,000 clones, of which 75% to 90% were seen once. The ten largest clones take up 1.5% to 2% of the sample. Sequenced input: PBMCs or T cells enriched from blood (not recorded which). The receptors were gathered from a woman between 45 and 60 years old who had recovered from COVID-19.

The chain uses TRBV10-3 and TRBJ2-2, with 10 bases that match TRBD1. CDR1 and CDR2 from the germline V gene are ENHRY and SYGVKD. This CDR3 comprises 16 residues. Losses at the gene ends were 6 bases for V and 3 bases for J; bases not matched to a gene: 7. CDR3 residues: CAIRGDRGWHTGELFF. CDR3 sequence (DNA): TGTGCCATCAGGGGGGACAGGGGTTGGCACACCGGGGAGCTGTTTTTT.

The chain has TRBV27 and TRBJ1-5; 9 bases match TRBD1. Per the germline V gene, CDR1 is MNHEY and CDR2 is SMNVEV (reference sequence). The CDR3 covers 13 residues. The ends lost 5 bases at V and 7 bases at J; junction bases unmatched: 3. CDR3 region: CASSRTGAQPQHF. The CDR3 DNA reads as TGTGCCAGCAGTCGGACAGGGGCACAGCCCCAGCATTTT.

The chain uses TRBV11-2 and TRBJ2-7, with D maybe TRBD1 (6 bases). The V end was cut by 0 bases, the J end by 0 bases, with 9 bases between. The CDR3 has 15 residues. Germline values: CDR1 SGHAT, CDR2 FQNNGV. CDR3 nucleotide sequence: TGTGCCAGCAGCTTAGAAGGACAGTCCTCCTACGAGCAGTACTTC. It specifies CASSLEGQSSYEQYF.

The J gene is TRBJ2-5, the V gene TRBV5-1, with 9 bases lining up with TRBD1. Germline V gene data show CDR1 as SGHRS and CDR2 as YFSETQ. The CDR3 length is 15 residues. V shed 4 bases, J shed 4 bases, and the junction held 8 bases outside the gene matches. The CDR3 bases are TGCGCCAGCAGCAACGACAGGGGGTCGGGAGAGACCCAGTACTTC. Amino acids: CASSNDRGSGETQYF. Supplemented by reference TRBV5-1 and TRBJ2-5, the full variable domain reads KAGVTQTPRYLIKTRGQQVTLSCSPISGHRSVSWYQQTPGQGLQFLFEYFSETQRNKGNFPGRFSGRQFSNSRSEMNVSTLELGDSALYLCASSNDRGSGETQYFGPGTRLLVL.

The chain recombines TRBV12-3 or TRBV12-4 with TRBJ1-1; D is unresolved. CDR3 size: 12 residues. Trimming shortened V by 2 bases and J by 4 bases, and 5 bases separated the two germline ends. The CDR3 DNA sequence: TGTGCCAGCAGTTTATCAGGCACTGAAGCTTTCTTT. Amino acids: CASSLSGTEAFF.

V usage is TRBV3-1 (or the pseudogene TRBV3-2) and J usage is TRBJ2-3, with D possibly TRBD1 on 6 matching bases. Germline assignment: CDR1 LGHDT and CDR2 YNNKEL (reference sequence). The CDR3 has 14 amino acids. Trimming pared 5 bases from V and 5 bases from J, leaving 14 bases between. CDR3 sequence reads: CASSYGTSRDTQYF. CDR3 DNA sequence: TGTGCCAGCAGCTACGGGACAAGTAGAGATACGCAGTATTTT.

A single count supports this clone. This chain connects TRBV19 to TRBJ2-3; 12 bases agree with TRBD2. From germline, CDR1 is LNHDA and CDR2 SQIVND (reference sequence). With 10 bases clipped from V and 6 bases from J, the junction kept 8 bases outside the gene matches. This CDR3 region has 14 residues. CDR3 bases: TGTGCCACCCAGACTAGCGGGAGTGGGGATACGCAGTATTTT. This gives the protein CATQTSGSGDTQYF.

This chain uses TRBV15 with TRBJ2-1; 10 nucleotides match TRBD2. V lost 6 bases to trimming and J lost 6 bases; unmatched junction nucleotides: 20. The germline V gene has CDR1 LNHNV and CDR2 YYDKDF (reference sequence). This CDR3 spans 19 amino acids. In DNA form, the CDR3 reads TGTGCCACCAGAGGCCTTAGCGGGGGGCTCGCGGGGGCGGCCAATGAGCAGTTCTTC. Its protein product is CATRGLSGGLAGAANEQFF.

V is TRBV2 and J is TRBJ1-5; tentatively, D is TRBD1 (5 bases). The CDR3 contains 15 residues. CDR1 is SNHLY and CDR2 is FYNNEI in the germline V gene. Trimming stripped 5 bases from V and 6 bases from J, with 17 bases between. CDR3 region: CASSPDSAPSQPQHF. In DNA form, the CDR3 reads TGTGCCAGCAGTCCAGACAGCGCCCCCAGTCAGCCCCAGCATTTT.

The chain uses TRBV5-1 and TRBJ2-7, with 11 bases that match TRBD1. The CDR3 extends over 15 amino acids. The V segment lost 5 bases and the J segment 0 bases; nucleotides outside the gene matches: 4. The V gene's germline CDR1 is SGHRS and CDR2 YFSETQ. Here the CDR3 reads CASSSGTGGSYEQYF. The CDR3 region has the DNA TGCGCCAGCAGTTCCGGGACAGGGGGCTCCTACGAGCAGTACTTC. The full variable domain, in which reference TRBV5-1 and TRBJ2-7 provide the parts outside the CDR3, is KAGVTQTPRYLIKTRGQQVTLSCSPISGHRSVSWYQQTPGQGLQFLFEYFSETQRNKGNFPGRFSGRQFSNSRSEMNVSTLELGDSALYLCASSSGTGGSYEQYFGPGTRLTVT.

The V call is TRBV9, the J call TRBJ2-7; D is perhaps TRBD2 (5 bases). The CDR3 runs 15 residues. V was trimmed by 4 bases and J by 0 bases, leaving 14 bases between them. Germline CDR1 is SGDLS and CDR2 is YYNGEE. The CDR3 region has the DNA TGTGCCAGCAGCCAGAGGGCCGAGAGCTCCTACGAGCAGTACTTC. Translation gives CASSQRAESSYEQYF.

The chain links TRBV7-6 to TRBJ2-1; D is perhaps TRBD2 (6 bases). Trimming shortened V by 5 bases and J by 4 bases, and 18 bases separated the two germline ends. CDR1 and CDR2 from the germline V gene are SGHVS and FNYEAQ. The CDR3 extends over 16 amino acids. This chain's CDR3 is CASSGGPGGRYNEQFF. In DNA, the CDR3 is TGTGCCAGCAGCGGGGGACCTGGAGGGAGGTACAATGAGCAGTTCTTC.